This T cell receptor beta chain was obtained from a study of blood T cell repertoires in COVID-19. Produced via immunoSEQ multiplex PCR; TCRdb's table is partial and in-frame only. The sample comprises approximately 240,000 clones, around 80% of which are singletons, and around 1.5% rests with the top ten. CDR1 is MNHEY, CDR2 SVGEGT, per germline. The CDR3 covers 17 residues. V was pared by 2 bases and J by 9 bases, with 23 bases between. Sequenced sample: peripheral blood. This sequence joins TRBV6-2 or TRBV6-3 and TRBJ2-1, with D maybe TRBD2 (7 bases). This receptor was obtained from a woman between 40 and 55 years old who had recovered from COVID-19. The CDR3 DNA sequence: TGTGCCAGCAGTTACACCCCCGGGGGGCGTAGGTCGGTTGAGCAGTTCTTC. Translated: CASSYTPGGRRSVEQFF.